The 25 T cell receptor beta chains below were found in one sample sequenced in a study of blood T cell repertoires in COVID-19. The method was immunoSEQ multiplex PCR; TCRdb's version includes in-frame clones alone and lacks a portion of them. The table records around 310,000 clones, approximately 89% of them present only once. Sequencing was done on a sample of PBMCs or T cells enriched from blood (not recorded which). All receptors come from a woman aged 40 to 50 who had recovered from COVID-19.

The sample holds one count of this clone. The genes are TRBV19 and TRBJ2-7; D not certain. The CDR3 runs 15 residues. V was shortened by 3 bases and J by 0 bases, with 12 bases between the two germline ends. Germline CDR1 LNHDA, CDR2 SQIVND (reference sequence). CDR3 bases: TGTGCCAGTAGTATTTCCTCCGCTAGCTCCTACGAGCAGTACTTC. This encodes CASSISSASSYEQYF.

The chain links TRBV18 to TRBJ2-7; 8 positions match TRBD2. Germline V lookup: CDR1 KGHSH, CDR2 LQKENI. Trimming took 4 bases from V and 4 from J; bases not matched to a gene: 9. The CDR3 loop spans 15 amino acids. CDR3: CASSQTSGGEYEQYF. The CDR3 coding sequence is TGTGCCAGCTCACAAACTAGCGGAGGGGAATACGAGCAGTACTTC.

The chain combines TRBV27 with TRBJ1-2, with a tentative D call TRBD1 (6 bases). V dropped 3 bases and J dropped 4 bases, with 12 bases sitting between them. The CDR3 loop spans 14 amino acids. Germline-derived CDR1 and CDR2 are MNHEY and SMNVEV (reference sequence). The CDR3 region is CASSFRQGSYGYTF. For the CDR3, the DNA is TGTGCCAGCAGTTTTCGGCAGGGGAGCTATGGCTACACCTTC.

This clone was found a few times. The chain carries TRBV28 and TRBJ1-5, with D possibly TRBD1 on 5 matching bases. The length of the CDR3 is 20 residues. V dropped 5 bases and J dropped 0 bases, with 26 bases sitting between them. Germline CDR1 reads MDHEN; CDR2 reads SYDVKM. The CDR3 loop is CASSPWAGERSYYSNQPQHF. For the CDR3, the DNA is TGTGCCAGCAGTCCCTGGGCGGGGGAAAGAAGTTATTATAGCAATCAGCCCCAGCATTTT.

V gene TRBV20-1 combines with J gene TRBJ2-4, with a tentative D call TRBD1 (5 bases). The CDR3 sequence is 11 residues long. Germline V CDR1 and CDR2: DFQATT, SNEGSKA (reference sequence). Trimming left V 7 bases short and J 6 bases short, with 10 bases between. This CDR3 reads CSGDSTNIQYF. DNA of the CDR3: TGCAGTGGTGACAGCACAAACATTCAGTACTTC.

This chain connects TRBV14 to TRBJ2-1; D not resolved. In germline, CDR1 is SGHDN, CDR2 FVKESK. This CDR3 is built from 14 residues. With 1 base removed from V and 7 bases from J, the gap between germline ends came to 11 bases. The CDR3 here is CASSQVQNSNEQFF. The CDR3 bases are TGTGCCAGCAGCCAAGTGCAAAACAGTAATGAGCAGTTCTTC.

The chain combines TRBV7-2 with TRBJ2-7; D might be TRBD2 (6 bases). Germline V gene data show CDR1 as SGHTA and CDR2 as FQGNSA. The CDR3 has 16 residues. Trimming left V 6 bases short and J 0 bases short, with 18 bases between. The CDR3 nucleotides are TGTGCCAGCAGTCGTAGCCCTGGGGGGATCTCCTACGAGCAGTACTTC. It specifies CASSRSPGGISYEQYF.

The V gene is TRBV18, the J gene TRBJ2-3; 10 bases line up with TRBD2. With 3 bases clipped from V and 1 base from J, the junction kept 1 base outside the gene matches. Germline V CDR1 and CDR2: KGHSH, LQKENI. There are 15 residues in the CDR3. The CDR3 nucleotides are TGTGCCAGCTCACCTAGCGGGGGGCGCACAGATACGCAGTATTTT. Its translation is CASSPSGGRTDTQYF.

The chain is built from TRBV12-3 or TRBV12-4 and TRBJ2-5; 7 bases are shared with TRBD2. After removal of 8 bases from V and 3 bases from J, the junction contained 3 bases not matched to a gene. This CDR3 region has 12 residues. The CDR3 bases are TGTGCCAGCGGGGGGGGTGAAGAGACCCAGTACTTC. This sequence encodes CASGGGEETQYF.

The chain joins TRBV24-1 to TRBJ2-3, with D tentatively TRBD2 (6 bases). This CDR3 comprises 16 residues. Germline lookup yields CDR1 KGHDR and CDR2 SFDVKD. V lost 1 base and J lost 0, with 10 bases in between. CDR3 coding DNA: TGTGCCACCAGTGATTTAAGGAGGGGAAGCACAGATACGCAGTATTTT. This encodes CATSDLRRGSTDTQYF.

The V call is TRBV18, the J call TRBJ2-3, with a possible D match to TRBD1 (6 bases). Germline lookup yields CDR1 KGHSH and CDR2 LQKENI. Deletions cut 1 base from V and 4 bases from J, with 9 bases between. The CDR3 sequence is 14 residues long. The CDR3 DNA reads TGTGCCAGCTCACCACTACGGACAGCAGATACGCAGTATTTT. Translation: CASSPLRTADTQYF.

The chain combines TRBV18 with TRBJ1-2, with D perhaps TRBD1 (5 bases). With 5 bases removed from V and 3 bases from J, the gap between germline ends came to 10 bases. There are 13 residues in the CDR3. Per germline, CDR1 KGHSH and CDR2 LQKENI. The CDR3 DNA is TGTGCCAGCTCAAGGGGCCAGGACTATGGCTACACCTTC. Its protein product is CASSRGQDYGYTF.

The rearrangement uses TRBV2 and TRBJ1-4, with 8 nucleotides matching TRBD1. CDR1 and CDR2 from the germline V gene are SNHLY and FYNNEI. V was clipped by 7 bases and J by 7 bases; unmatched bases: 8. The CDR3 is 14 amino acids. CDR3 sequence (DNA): TGTGCCAGCACTACGACAGGGGCGCTTGAAAAACTGTTTTTT. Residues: CASTTTGALEKLFF. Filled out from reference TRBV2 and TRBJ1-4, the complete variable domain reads EPEVTQTPSHQVTQMGQEVILRCVPISNHLYFYWYRQILGQKVEFLVSFYNNEISEKSEIFDDQFSVERPDGSNFTLKIRSTKLEDSAMYFCASTTTGALEKLFFGSGTQLSVL.

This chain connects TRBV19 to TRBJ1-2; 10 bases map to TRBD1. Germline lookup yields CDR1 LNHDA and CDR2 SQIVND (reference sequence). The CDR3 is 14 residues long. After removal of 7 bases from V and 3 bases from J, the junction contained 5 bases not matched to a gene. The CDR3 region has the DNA TGTGCCAGTACGGGACAGGGGTTATACTATGGCTACACCTTC. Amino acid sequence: CASTGQGLYYGYTF.

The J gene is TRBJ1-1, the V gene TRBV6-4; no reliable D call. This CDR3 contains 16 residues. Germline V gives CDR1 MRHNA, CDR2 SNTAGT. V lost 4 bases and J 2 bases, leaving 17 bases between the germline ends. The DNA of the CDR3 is TGTGCCAGCAGTGGCTTTTCGGAGGCCCAAAACACTGAAGCTTTCTTT. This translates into CASSGFSEAQNTEAFF.

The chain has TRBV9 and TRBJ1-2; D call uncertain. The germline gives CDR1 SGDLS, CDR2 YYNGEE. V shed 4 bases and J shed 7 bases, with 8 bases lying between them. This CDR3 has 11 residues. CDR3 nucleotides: TGTGCCAGCAGCCTCAGTGGTGGCTACACCTTC. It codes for CASSLSGGYTF.

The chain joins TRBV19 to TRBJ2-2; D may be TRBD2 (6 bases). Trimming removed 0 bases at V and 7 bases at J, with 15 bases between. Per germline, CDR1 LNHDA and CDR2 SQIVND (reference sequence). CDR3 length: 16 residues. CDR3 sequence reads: CASSIERGPGFGELFF. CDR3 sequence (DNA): TGTGCCAGTAGTATAGAGCGGGGCCCAGGGTTCGGGGAGCTGTTTTTT.

CDR3 coding DNA: TGTGCCAGCAGTTCCAGCGGTACCTACAATGAGCAGTTCTTC. Amino acids: CASSSSGTYNEQFF. The chain carries TRBV28 and TRBJ2-1; possibly TRBD2 for D (5 bases). This CDR3 region has 14 residues. Trimming pared 4 bases from V and 2 bases from J, leaving 9 bases between. Germline V CDR1 and CDR2: MDHEN, SYDVKM.

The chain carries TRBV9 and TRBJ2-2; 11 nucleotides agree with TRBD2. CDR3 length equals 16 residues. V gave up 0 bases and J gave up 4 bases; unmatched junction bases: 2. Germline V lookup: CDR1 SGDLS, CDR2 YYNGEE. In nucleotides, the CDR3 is TGTGCCAGCAGCGTAGCTAGCGGGGGGAGCACCGGGGAGCTGTTTTTT. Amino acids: CASSVASGGSTGELFF.

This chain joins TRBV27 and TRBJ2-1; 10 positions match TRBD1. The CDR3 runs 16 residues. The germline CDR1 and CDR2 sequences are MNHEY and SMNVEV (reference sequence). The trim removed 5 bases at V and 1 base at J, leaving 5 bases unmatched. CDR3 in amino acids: CASSPGQGGSYNEQFF. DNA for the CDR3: TGTGCCAGCAGTCCCGGACAGGGGGGTTCCTACAATGAGCAGTTCTTC.

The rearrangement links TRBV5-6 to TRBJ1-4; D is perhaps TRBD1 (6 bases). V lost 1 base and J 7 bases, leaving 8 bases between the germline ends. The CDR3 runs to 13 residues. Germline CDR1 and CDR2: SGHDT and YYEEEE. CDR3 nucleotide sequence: TGTGCCAGCAGCTTGCACAGGGTTGAAAAACTGTTTTTT. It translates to CASSLHRVEKLFF.

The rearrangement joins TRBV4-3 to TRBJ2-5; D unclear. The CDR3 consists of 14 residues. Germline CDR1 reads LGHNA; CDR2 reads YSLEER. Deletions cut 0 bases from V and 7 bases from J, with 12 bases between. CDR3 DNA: TGCGCCAGCAGCCAAGAGTGGAACCGAGGGACCCAGTACTTC. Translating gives CASSQEWNRGTQYF.

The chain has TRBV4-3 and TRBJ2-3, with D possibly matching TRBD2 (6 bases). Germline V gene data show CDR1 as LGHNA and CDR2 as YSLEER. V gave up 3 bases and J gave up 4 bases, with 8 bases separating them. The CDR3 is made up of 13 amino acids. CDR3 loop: CASSQGTSDTQYF. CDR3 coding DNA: TGCGCCAGCAGCCAGGGGACTTCAGATACGCAGTATTTT.

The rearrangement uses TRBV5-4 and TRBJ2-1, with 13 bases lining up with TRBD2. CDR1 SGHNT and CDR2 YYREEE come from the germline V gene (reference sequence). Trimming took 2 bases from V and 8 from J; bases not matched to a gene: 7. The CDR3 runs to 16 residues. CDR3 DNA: TGTGCCAGCAGCTTATGGACTAGCGGGAGTGGCGATGAGCAGTTCTTC. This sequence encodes CASSLWTSGSGDEQFF. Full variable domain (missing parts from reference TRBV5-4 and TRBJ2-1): ETGVTQSPTHLIKTRGQQVTLRCSSQSGHNTVSWYQQALGQGPQFIFQYYREEENGRGNFPPRFSGLQFPNYSSELNVNALELDDSALYLCASSLWTSGSGDEQFFGPGTRLTVL.

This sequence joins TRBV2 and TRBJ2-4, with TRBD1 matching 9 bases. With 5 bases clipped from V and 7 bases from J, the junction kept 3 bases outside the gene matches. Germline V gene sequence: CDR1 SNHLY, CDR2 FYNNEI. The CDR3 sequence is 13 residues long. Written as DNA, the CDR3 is TGTGCCAGCAGTCCGGGACAGGGTAACATTCAGTACTTC. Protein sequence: CASSPGQGNIQYF.